The source of this T cell receptor beta chain is a study of shared clonotypes between healthy human individuals. The wider study: Donors had three CD4 naive, three CD4 memory, two CD8 naive and one CD8 memory plate apiece. Broader study findings: Lower generation probabilities were found for non-shared clonotypes than for those shared by all four donors.

TCRdb's copy holds only in-frame clones and misses some; the assay was immunoSEQ multiplex PCR. The profile shows around 690,000 clones, less than 95% of them singletons. The CDR3 has 17 amino acids. Deletions cut 1 base from V and 10 bases from J, with 23 bases between. Germline values: CDR1 MGHRA, CDR2 YSYEKL. On this clone: Its antigen is undetermined.

The source of this sequence is a man aged 18 to 35 in good health. Some clones in this sample may be carry-over from other donors' samples. Material: memory CD8+ T cells from PBMCs. Subset specified: CD45RO+ cells pooled with CCR7-negative TemRA cells. This chain joins TRBV4-1 and TRBJ1-5; D unclear. The CDR3 DNA reads as TGCGCCAGCAGCCAAGGGATAAAGCAGACATCAGTTGGACCCCAGCATTTT. Its protein product is CASSQGIKQTSVGPQHF.